This T cell receptor beta chain appears in the sequencing data of a study of T cells in Graves' hyperthyroidism and ophthalmopathy. Amplified TCR beta CDR3 regions derived from RNA transcripts. In the first-round RT-PCR of the TCR CDR3, the HTBI primer set was used. TCRdb itself ran the multiplex PCR reads through MiXCR, one entry per CDR3 protein. The sample has hundreds of thousands of distinct CDR3 sequences, approximately 14% seen once. V gave up 10 bases and J gave up 0 bases, with 15 bases separating them. The germline V gene has CDR1 LNHDA and CDR2 SQIVND (reference sequence). CDR3 length: 15 residues. This clonotype was recorded a few times.

The clonotype was recovered from a woman in her 50s with Graves' ophthalmopathy. Material for sequencing was blood. This chain uses TRBV19 with TRBJ1-4; the D gene is possibly TRBD1 (5 bases). Written as DNA, the CDR3 is TGTGCCACTAAAGCAGGGCCAGCAACTAATGAAAAACTGTTTTTT. It codes for CATKAGPATNEKLFF.